The entry that follows covers one T cell receptor (beta chain) sequence. In germline, CDR1 is LGHDT, CDR2 YNNKEL (reference sequence). The CDR3 is made up of 15 amino acids. The ends were cut back, 0 bases at V and 7 bases at J, with 15 bases in the middle. TCRdb's copy holds only in-frame clones and misses some; the assay was immunoSEQ multiplex PCR. Of around 400,000 clones listed, 91% are singletons. These data come from a study of blood T cell repertoires in COVID-19. J is TRBJ1-2 and V is TRBV3-1 (or the pseudogene TRBV3-2); no clear D gene. This clonotype originated in a woman between 35 and 50 years old who had been exposed to COVID-19. Material: PBMCs or T cells enriched from blood (not recorded which). CDR3 sequence (DNA): TGTGCCAGCAGCCAAGATCAGCGGGGTTCAGGTGGCTACACCTTC. Residues: CASSQDQRGSGGYTF.